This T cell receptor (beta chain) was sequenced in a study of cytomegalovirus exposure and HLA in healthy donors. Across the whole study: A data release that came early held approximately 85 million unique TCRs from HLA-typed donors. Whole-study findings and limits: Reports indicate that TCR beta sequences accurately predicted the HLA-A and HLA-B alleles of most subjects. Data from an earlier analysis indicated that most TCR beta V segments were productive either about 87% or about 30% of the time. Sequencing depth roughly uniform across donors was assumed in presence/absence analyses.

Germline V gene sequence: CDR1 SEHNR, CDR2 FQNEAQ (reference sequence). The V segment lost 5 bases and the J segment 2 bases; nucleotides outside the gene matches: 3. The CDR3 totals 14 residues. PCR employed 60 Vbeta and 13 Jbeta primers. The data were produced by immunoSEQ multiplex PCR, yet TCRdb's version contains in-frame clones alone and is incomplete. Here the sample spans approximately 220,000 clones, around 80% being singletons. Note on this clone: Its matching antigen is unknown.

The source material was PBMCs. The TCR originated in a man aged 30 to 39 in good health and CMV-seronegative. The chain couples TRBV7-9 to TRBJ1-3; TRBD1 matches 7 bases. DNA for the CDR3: TGTGCCAGCAGCGCGAGGGGGCCTGGAAACACCATATATTTT. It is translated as CASSARGPGNTIYF.